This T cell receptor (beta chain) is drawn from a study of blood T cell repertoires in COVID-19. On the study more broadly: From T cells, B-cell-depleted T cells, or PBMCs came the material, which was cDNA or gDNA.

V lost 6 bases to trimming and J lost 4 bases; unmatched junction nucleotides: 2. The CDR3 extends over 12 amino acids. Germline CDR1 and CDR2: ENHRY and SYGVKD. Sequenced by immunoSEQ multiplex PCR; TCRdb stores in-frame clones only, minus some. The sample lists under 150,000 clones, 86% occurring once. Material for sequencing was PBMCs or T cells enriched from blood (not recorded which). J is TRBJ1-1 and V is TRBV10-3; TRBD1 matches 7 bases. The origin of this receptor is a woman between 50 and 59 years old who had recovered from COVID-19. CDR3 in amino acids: CAISQGGTEAFF. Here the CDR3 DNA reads TGTGCCATCAGCCAGGGGGGCACTGAAGCTTTCTTT.